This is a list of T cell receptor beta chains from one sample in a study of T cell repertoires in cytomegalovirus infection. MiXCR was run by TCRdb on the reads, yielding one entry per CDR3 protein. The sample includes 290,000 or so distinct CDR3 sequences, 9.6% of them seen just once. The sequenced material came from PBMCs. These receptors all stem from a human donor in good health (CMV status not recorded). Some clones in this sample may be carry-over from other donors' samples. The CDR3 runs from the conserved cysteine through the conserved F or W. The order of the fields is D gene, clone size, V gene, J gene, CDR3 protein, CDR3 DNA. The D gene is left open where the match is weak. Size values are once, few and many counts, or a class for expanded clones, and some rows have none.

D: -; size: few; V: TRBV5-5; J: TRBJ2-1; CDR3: CASSGTVSSYNEQFF; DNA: TGTGCCAGCAGCGGGACGGTCAGCTCCTACAATGAGCAGTTCTTC
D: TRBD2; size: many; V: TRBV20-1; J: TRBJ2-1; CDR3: CSARVLPTSGGNNEQFF; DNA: TGCAGTGCTAGAGTGCTACCAACTAGCGGGGGAAACAATGAGCAGTTCTTC
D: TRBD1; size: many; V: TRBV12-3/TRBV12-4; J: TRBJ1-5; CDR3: CASSAGGQIYYSNQPQHF; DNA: TGTGCCAGCAGCGCAGGGGGCCAGATCTATTATAGCAATCAGCCCCAGCATTTT
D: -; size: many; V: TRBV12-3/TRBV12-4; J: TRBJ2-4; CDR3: CASSLRLENIQYF; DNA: TGTGCCAGCAGTTTACGACTAGAAAACATTCAGTACTTC
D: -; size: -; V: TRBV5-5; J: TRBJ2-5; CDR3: CASSLDLKQETQYF; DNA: TGTGCCAGCAGCTTGGATCTGAAGCAAGAGACCCAGTACTTC
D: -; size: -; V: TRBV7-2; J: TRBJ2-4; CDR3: CASSLAGLVKNIQYF; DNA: TGTGCCAGCAGCTTAGCAGGTTTGGTCAAAAACATTCAGTACTTC
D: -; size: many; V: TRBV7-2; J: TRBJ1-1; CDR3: CASSSPGGAMKAFF; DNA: TGTGCCAGCAGCTCCCCCGGGGGCGCAATGAAAGCTTTCTTT
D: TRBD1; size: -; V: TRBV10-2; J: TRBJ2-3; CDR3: CASSGPGQGPSTDTQYF; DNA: TGCGCCAGCTCGGGTCCGGGACAGGGACCTAGCACAGATACGCAGTATTTT
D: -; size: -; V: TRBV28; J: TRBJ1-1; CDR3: CASSLAGAPLNTEAFF; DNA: TGTGCCAGCAGTTTAGCAGGGGCCCCACTAAACACTGAAGCTTTCTTT
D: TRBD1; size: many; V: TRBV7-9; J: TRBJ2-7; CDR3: CASSRGGFYEQYF; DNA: TGTGCCAGCAGCCGAGGGGGCTTTTACGAGCAGTACTTC
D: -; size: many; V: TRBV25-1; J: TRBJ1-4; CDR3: CASSGPPGPNEKLFF; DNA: TGTGCCAGCAGTGGGCCCCCGGGGCCAAATGAAAAACTGTTTTTT
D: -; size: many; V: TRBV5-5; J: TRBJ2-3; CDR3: CASSAVWDRTDTQYF; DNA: TGTGCCAGCAGCGCTGTCTGGGACCGCACAGATACGCAGTATTTT
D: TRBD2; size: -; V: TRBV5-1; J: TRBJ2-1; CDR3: CASSAGLEVNEQFF; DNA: TGCGCCAGCAGCGCCGGACTAGAAGTCAATGAGCAGTTCTTC
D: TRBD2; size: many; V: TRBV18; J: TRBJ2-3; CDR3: CASSTTSGGTDTQYF; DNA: TGTGCCAGCTCAACAACTAGCGGGGGAACAGATACGCAGTATTTT
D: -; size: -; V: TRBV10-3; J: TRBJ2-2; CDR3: CAIKAATGELFF; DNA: TGTGCCATCAAGGCAGCCACCGGGGAGCTGTTTTTT
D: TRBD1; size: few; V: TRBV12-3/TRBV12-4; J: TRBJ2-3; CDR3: CASSPLSRGTGYTQYF; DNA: TGTGCCAGCAGTCCCCTGTCTCGGGGGACAGGGTATACGCAGTATTTT
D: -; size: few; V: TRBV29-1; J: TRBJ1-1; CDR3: CSVQKGLAFF; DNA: TGCAGCGTTCAGAAGGGGCTAGCTTTCTTT
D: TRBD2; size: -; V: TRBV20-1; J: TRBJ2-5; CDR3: CSASLLAGGVKEAQYF; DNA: TGCAGTGCTAGCTTACTAGCGGGAGGGGTAAAAGAGGCCCAGTACTTC
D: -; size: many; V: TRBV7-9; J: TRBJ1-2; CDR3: CASSLDAVNYGYTF; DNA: TGTGCCAGCAGCTTAGACGCGGTGAACTATGGCTACACCTTC
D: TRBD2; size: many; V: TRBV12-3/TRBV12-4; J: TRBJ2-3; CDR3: CASRSDSGSSTDTQYF; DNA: TGTGCCAGCAGAAGCGATAGCGGGTCTAGCACAGATACGCAGTATTTT
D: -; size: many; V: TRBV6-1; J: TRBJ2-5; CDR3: CASTHPGGAQTQYF; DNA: TGTGCCAGCACCCATCCCGGGGGCGCGCAGACCCAGTACTTC
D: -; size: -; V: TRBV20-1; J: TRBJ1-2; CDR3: CSTGPGTANYGYTF; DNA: TGCAGTACAGGTCCCGGGACCGCTAACTATGGCTACACCTTC
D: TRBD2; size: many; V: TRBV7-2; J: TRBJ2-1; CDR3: CASSLILAGAHYNEQFF; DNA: TGTGCCAGCAGCTTAATCCTAGCGGGGGCCCACTACAATGAGCAGTTCTTC
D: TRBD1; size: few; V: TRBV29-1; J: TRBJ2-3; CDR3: CSAWTGQDTQYF; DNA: TGCAGCGCTTGGACAGGGCAAGATACGCAGTATTTT
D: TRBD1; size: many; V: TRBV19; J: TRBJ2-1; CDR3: CASSTAGTGFDEQFF; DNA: TGTGCCAGTAGTACCGCCGGGACAGGGTTCGATGAGCAGTTCTTC
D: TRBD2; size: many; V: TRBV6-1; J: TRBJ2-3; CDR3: CAVGGSSTDTQYF; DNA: TGTGCCGTCGGGGGGAGTAGCACAGATACGCAGTATTTT
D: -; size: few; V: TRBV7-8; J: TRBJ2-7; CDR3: CASSLGDSGDEQYF; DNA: TGTGCCAGCAGCTTAGGGGACAGCGGGGACGAGCAGTACTTC
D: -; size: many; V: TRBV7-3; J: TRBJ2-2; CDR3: CASGQTAPGELFF; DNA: TGTGCCAGCGGACAGACGGCTCCCGGGGAGCTGTTTTTT
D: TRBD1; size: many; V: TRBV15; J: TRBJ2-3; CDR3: CATSRDRGQKQYF; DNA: TGTGCCACCAGCAGAGATAGGGGGCAAAAGCAGTATTTT
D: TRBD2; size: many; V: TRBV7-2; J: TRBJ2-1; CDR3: CASSRTGTSGGPKYNEQFF; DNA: TGTGCCAGCAGCCGGACCGGGACTAGCGGGGGCCCCAAGTACAATGAGCAGTTCTTC
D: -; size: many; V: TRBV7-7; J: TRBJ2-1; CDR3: CASSLEGLWNEQFF; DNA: TGTGCTAGCAGCTTAGAGGGTCTGTGGAATGAGCAGTTCTTC